One sample yielded the 23 T cell receptor beta chains listed below, sequenced in a study of T cells in Graves' hyperthyroidism and ophthalmopathy. The investigators amplified TCR beta CDR3 regions from RNA transcripts. Primed by the HTBI set, a first-round RT-PCR was run on the TCR CDR3. TCRdb reanalysed the multiplex PCR reads using MiXCR and keeps one entry per CDR3 protein. The data show approximately 300,000 distinct CDR3 sequences, over 15% seen once. Material for sequencing was blood. The receptors originated from a young man with Graves' hyperthyroidism.

This clonotype was picked up many times. The chain uses TRBV6-1 and TRBJ1-1; D remains unclear. In germline, CDR1 is MNHNS, CDR2 SASEGT. This CDR3 has 16 amino acids. V was pared by 1 base and J by 4 bases, with 16 bases between. The CDR3 protein is CASSEGAQTSGTEAFF. For the CDR3, the DNA is TGTGCCAGCAGTGAAGGAGCCCAGACATCGGGCACTGAAGCTTTCTTT.

This chain links TRBV2 with TRBJ2-1; TRBD1 agrees at 8 bases. Germline CDR1 SNHLY, CDR2 FYNNEI. The V segment lost 5 bases and the J segment 8 bases; nucleotides outside the gene matches: 5. The length of the CDR3 is 13 residues. CDR3: CASSWTGRDEQFF. DNA for the CDR3: TGTGCCAGCAGTTGGACAGGGCGGGATGAGCAGTTCTTC.

This clonotype was counted a few times. The V gene is TRBV7-9, the J gene TRBJ1-5; D gene unclear. The CDR3 has 13 residues. The V gene's germline CDR1 is SEHNR and CDR2 FQNEAQ (reference sequence). Deletions cut 5 bases from V and 7 bases from J, with 12 bases between. Here the CDR3 reads CASSRHPFQPQHF. In nucleotides, the CDR3 is TGTGCCAGCAGCCGACACCCGTTCCAGCCCCAGCATTTT.

The V gene is TRBV5-5, the J gene TRBJ2-7; 8 bases match TRBD1. The CDR3 spans 18 residues. The junction had 16 bases not matched to a gene; V was cut back by 3 bases and J by 2 bases. CDR1 is SGHKS, CDR2 YYEKEE, per germline (reference sequence). CDR3 DNA sequence: TGTGCCAGCAGCTCCTACGGTACAGGGGGACTCACTACCTACGAGCAGTACTTC. Translated, it gives CASSSYGTGGLTTYEQYF.

The table lists this clonotype with many counts. V gene TRBV2 combines with J gene TRBJ2-1; no reliable D call. Trimming removed 10 bases at V and 4 bases at J, with 11 bases between. CDR1 is SNHLY, CDR2 FYNNEI, per germline. The CDR3 totals 12 residues. The CDR3 nucleotides are TGTGCCATCATCCGGACGTACAATGAGCAGTTCTTC. It yields the protein CAIIRTYNEQFF.

In this sample, this clonotype turned up many times. The chain is built from TRBV2 and TRBJ2-7; TRBD2 aligns across 8 bases. This CDR3 is built from 14 residues. Germline loops: CDR1 SNHLY, CDR2 FYNNEI. V was clipped by 8 bases and J by 2 bases; unmatched bases: 8. The chain's CDR3 is CASDGAGAAYEQYF. DNA of the CDR3: TGTGCCAGCGATGGAGCGGGGGCTGCCTACGAGCAGTACTTC.

This clonotype was counted many times. This CDR3 reads CATKRDHPYNEQFF. DNA of the CDR3: TGTGCCACAAAGCGGGATCACCCCTACAATGAGCAGTTCTTC. The V and J genes are TRBV28 and TRBJ2-1; 7 nucleotides match TRBD2. V lost 10 bases and J lost 2; bases outside the gene matches: 8. The CDR3 has 14 amino acids. The germline V gene has CDR1 MDHEN and CDR2 SYDVKM.

The sample holds many counts of this clonotype. The J gene is TRBJ2-7, the V gene TRBV6-1; no reliable D call. Germline assignment: CDR1 MNHNS and CDR2 SASEGT. This CDR3 is 10 amino acids long. The V and J ends lost 8 bases and 9 bases respectively, with 11 bases between them. The CDR3 loop is CASAEMWQYF. For the CDR3, the DNA is TGTGCCAGCGCGGAGATGTGGCAGTACTTC.

CDR3 loop: CSARRQEPGNTIYF. The CDR3 region has the DNA TGCAGTGCTAGACGCCAAGAACCTGGAAACACCATATATTTT. V is TRBV20-1 and J is TRBJ1-3; no clear D. Germline-derived CDR1 and CDR2 are DFQATT and SNEGSKA (reference sequence). V dropped 2 bases and J dropped 2 bases, with 10 bases sitting between them. The CDR3 totals 14 residues.

This clonotype appeared many times. The V call is TRBV5-1, the J call TRBJ2-1, with D uncertain. Germline V CDR1 and CDR2: SGHRS, YFSETQ. CDR3 length: 14 residues. V was pared by 0 bases and J by 7 bases, with 11 bases between. CDR3 nucleotides: TGCGCCAGCAGCTTGGACAGTACCTCTAATGAGCAGTTCTTC. It encodes CASSLDSTSNEQFF.

This clonotype was counted only a few times. The V call is TRBV29-1, the J call TRBJ2-7, with D maybe TRBD1 (5 bases). Germline V gene data show CDR1 as SQVTM and CDR2 as ANQGSEA. Trimming left V 5 bases short and J 6 bases short, with 17 bases between. The CDR3 is 13 residues long. In DNA form, the CDR3 reads TGCAGCGTTTCGTGGGGCATCCCCTCCGAGCAGTACTTC. Encoded protein: CSVSWGIPSEQYF.

For this clonotype: This may arise from a read error, as a much more abundant clone is one base away. This sequence joins TRBV20-1 and TRBJ1-3, with D possibly being TRBD1 (6 bases). The CDR3 contains 10 residues. Per germline, CDR1 DFQATT and CDR2 SNEGSKA (reference sequence). As DNA, the CDR3 is TGCAGTGCCCTAGGGGACACCATACATTTT. Amino acid sequence: CSALGDTIHF.

The chain has TRBV6-1 and TRBJ1-1; no reliable D call. Per germline, CDR1 MNHNS and CDR2 SASEGT. CDR3 length: 14 residues. Between the trimmed V and J ends, which lost 5 bases and 5 bases, there was a span of 15 bases. CDR3 DNA: TGTGCCAGCAGTATAACCATGGGTGGGACTGAAGCTTTCTTT. Translating gives CASSITMGGTEAFF.

Note on this clonotype: It may be a read error: a sequence one base away is much more abundant. CDR3 region: CSAKIAGGLMDTRELFF. The CDR3, as DNA: TGCAGTGCTAAAATAGCGGGAGGGTTAATGGACACCCGGGAGCTGTTTTTT. The chain employs TRBV20-1 and TRBJ2-2; 11 bases agree with TRBD2. Germline V gene lookup returns CDR1 DFQATT and CDR2 SNEGSKA (reference sequence). This CDR3 is built from 17 residues.

This clonotype was counted ten times or more. The V call is TRBV24-1, the J call TRBJ2-3, with 8 nucleotides matching TRBD1. This CDR3 has 16 residues. The ends lost 2 bases at V and 5 bases at J; junction bases unmatched: 8. Looked up from germline, CDR1 is KGHDR and CDR2 is SFDVKD. The CDR3 sequence is CATSDSSRGQVDTQYF. The CDR3 nucleotides read TGTGCCACCAGTGATTCCTCCAGGGGGCAGGTAGATACGCAGTATTTT.

The table lists this clonotype with many counts. V gene TRBV11-2 combines with J gene TRBJ1-1, with D uncertain. Trimming cost V 4 bases and J 2 bases, with 8 bases left between them. There are 13 residues in the CDR3. Germline V lookup: CDR1 SGHAT, CDR2 FQNNGV. The CDR3 coding sequence is TGTGCCAGCAGCTACCACAGCAACACTGAAGCTTTCTTT. Its translation: CASSYHSNTEAFF.

In this sample, this clonotype turned up many times. The chain recombines TRBV20-1 with TRBJ2-2; tentatively, D is TRBD1 (6 bases). The germline V and J ends were trimmed by 7 bases and 6 bases, with 12 bases remaining between them. The CDR3 length is 12 residues. Germline V gene data show CDR1 as DFQATT and CDR2 as SNEGSKA (reference sequence). The CDR3 region has the DNA TGCAGTGTTACTGAGGGGGCCGGGGAGCTGTTTTTT. It encodes CSVTEGAGELFF.

This clonotype occurred a few times. The chain is built from TRBV29-1 and TRBJ2-1, with 8 bases aligning to TRBD2. CDR1 is SQVTM, CDR2 ANQGSEA, per germline. After removal of 2 bases from V and 4 bases from J, the junction contained 1 base not matched to a gene. This CDR3 is built from 13 residues. CDR3 nucleotides: TGCAGCGTTGAAACTAGCGGTTACAATGAGCAGTTCTTC. Protein sequence: CSVETSGYNEQFF.

This clonotype was counted many times. V gene TRBV12-3 or TRBV12-4 combines with J gene TRBJ1-2, with a weak D call TRBD1 (5 bases). The CDR3 length is 13 residues. V was pared by 5 bases and J by 3 bases, with 10 bases between. CDR3 DNA sequence: TGTGCCAGCAGTCAGGGTAGTCACTATGGCTACACCTTC. Protein: CASSQGSHYGYTF.

This clonotype was observed a handful of times. The gene calls are TRBV29-1 and TRBJ2-5, with D unresolved. V was cut by 1 base and J by 3 bases, with 6 bases left in between. CDR1 is SQVTM, CDR2 ANQGSEA, per germline. This CDR3 has 12 residues. Written as DNA, the CDR3 is TGCAGCGTTGAAGTAGTAGAAGAGACCCAGTACTTC. It yields the protein CSVEVVEETQYF.

This clonotype was seen only once. V and J are TRBV20-1 and TRBJ1-6; 7 bases are a match to TRBD1. The CDR3 consists of 15 residues. Germline V CDR1 and CDR2: DFQATT, SNEGSKA (reference sequence). The V and J ends lost 5 bases and 7 bases, in that order; junction bases with no gene match: 11. For the CDR3, the DNA is TGCAGTGCTTACCCAGGGGGACTAAGGAATTCACCCCTCCACTTT. Protein: CSAYPGGLRNSPLHF.

In regard to this clonotype: It may be a read error: a sequence one base away is much more abundant. CDR3 coding DNA: TGCGCCAGCAGCTGGGTATCCTCGGGGCCGAACACTGAAGCTTTCTTT. This codes for CASSWVSSGPNTEAFF. The chain uses TRBV5-1 and TRBJ1-1, with D possibly matching TRBD1 (5 bases). The CDR3 extends over 16 amino acids. Trimming left V 3 bases short and J 1 base short, with 16 bases between. Germline CDR1 SGHRS, CDR2 YFSETQ.

The rearrangement joins TRBV20-1 to TRBJ2-7; 10 bases are shared with TRBD1. Looked up from germline, CDR1 is DFQATT and CDR2 is SNEGSKA (reference sequence). This CDR3 has 13 residues. After removal of 2 bases from V and 4 bases from J, the junction contained 2 bases not matched to a gene. The DNA for the CDR3 is TGCAGTGCTAGAAGGACAGGGGGTTACGAGCAGTACTTC. This codes for CSARRTGGYEQYF.